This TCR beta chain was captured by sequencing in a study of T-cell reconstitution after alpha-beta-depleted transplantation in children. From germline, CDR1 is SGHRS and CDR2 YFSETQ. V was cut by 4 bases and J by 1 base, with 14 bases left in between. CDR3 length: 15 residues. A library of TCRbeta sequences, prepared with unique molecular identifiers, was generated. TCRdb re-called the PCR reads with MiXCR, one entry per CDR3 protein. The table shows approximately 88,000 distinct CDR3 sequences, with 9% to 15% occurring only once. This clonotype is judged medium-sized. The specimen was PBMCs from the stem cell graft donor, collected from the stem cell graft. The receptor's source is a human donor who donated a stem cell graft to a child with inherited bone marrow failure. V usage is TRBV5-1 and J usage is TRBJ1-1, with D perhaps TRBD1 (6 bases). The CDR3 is CASSPGQNRNTEAFF. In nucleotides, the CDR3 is TGCGCCAGCAGCCCAGGACAGAATCGGAACACTGAAGCTTTCTTT.